Each of the 6 T cell receptor beta chains below was sequenced from the same sample in a study of human T cells and chemical hapten exposure. TCRdb processed the RACE reads anew with MiXCR; each CDR3 protein has one entry. The profile shows 85,000 to 130,000 distinct CDR3 sequences, approximately 12% of them singletons. Described time point: pre-sensitization, week 0. Treatment given: therapeutic diphenylcyclopropenone sensitization with weekly scalp DPC. The source was whole blood, collected in connection with sensitization to the hapten diphenylcyclopropenone (DPC). The receptors shown here come from a woman in her 50s with alopecia areata. Some clones in this sample may be carry-over from other donors' samples.

The CDR3 nucleotides read TGTGCCAGCAGTGACTCAACGGCTAGCGGAACGACCGGGGAGCTGTTTTTT. It translates to CASSDSTASGTTGELFF. The chain recombines TRBV6-4 with TRBJ2-2; 7 nucleotides align to TRBD2. Trimming took 0 bases from V and 5 from J; bases not matched to a gene: 9. The CDR3 sequence is 17 residues long. Germline assignment: CDR1 MRHNA and CDR2 SNTAGT.

V gene TRBV7-2 combines with J gene TRBJ2-7; D remains ambiguous. Looked up from germline, CDR1 is SGHTA and CDR2 is FQGNSA. CDR3 length: 12 residues. The germline V and J ends were trimmed by 6 bases and 5 bases, with 11 bases remaining between them. The CDR3 reads CASRGPVDEQYF. The CDR3 DNA follows: TGTGCCAGCAGAGGACCAGTAGACGAGCAGTACTTC.

V and J are TRBV5-8 and TRBJ2-3; a possible D gene is TRBD2 (6 bases). Germline V lookup: CDR1 SGHTS, CDR2 YDEGEE. Trimming removed 4 bases from V and 1 base from J, with 22 bases in between. CDR3 length: 18 residues. The CDR3 DNA follows: TGTGCCAGCAGCCTCGGGGACTCCACCATAATCGGCACAGATACGCAGTATTTT. Translating gives CASSLGDSTIIGTDTQYF.

This clonotype was recorded a few times. Written as DNA, the CDR3 is TGCGCCAGCAGCTTGGCCGGAGCTGGGAGGTCACCCCTCCACTTT. Translated, it gives CASSLAGAGRSPLHF. The V and J genes are TRBV5-1 and TRBJ1-6, with unresolved D. CDR3 length equals 15 residues. The germline V and J ends were trimmed by 0 bases and 10 bases, with 14 bases remaining between them. CDR1 and CDR2 from the germline V gene are SGHRS and YFSETQ.

This sequence joins TRBV4-2 and TRBJ2-3; the D call may be TRBD1 or TRBD2 (5 bases each). CDR3 length equals 16 residues. V lost 6 bases to trimming and J lost 0 bases, with 16 bases between them. Germline V CDR1 and CDR2: LGHNA, YNFKEQ. CDR3 residues: CASRKRVQGSTDTQYF. CDR3 bases: TGTGCCAGCAGGAAGAGGGTGCAGGGTAGCACAGATACGCAGTATTTT.

This clonotype was counted many times. J is TRBJ2-2 and V is TRBV28; unclear D gene. Germline loops: CDR1 MDHEN, CDR2 SYDVKM. The V and J ends lost 6 bases and 7 bases respectively, with 18 bases between them. CDR3 length: 15 residues. This CDR3 is CASSYRYAGDGELFF. DNA for the CDR3: TGTGCCAGCAGCTATCGCTACGCCGGCGACGGGGAGCTGTTTTTT. Looking up the rest from reference TRBV28 and TRBJ2-2 gives the full variable domain: DVKVTQSSRYLVKRTGEKVFLECVQDMDHENMFWYRQDPGLGLRLIYFSYDVKMKEKGDIPEGYSVSREKKERFSLILESASTNQTSMYLCASSYRYAGDGELFFGEGSRLTVL.